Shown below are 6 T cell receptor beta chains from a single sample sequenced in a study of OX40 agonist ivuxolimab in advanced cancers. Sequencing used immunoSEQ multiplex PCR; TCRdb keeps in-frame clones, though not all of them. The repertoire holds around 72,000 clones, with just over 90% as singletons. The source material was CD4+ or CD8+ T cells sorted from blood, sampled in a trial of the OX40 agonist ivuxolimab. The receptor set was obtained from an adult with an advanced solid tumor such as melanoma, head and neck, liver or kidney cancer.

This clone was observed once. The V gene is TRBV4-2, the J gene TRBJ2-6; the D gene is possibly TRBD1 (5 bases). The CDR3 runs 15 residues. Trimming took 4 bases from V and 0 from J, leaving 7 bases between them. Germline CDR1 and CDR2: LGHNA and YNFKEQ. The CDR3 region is CASSPGNSGANVLTF. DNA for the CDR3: TGTGCCAGCAGCCCAGGGAACTCTGGGGCCAACGTCCTGACTTTC.

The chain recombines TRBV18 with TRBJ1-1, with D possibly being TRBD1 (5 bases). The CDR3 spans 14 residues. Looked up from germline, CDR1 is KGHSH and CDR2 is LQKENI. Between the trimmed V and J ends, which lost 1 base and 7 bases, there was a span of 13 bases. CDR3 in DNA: TGTGCCAGCTCACCACGGAGGGGAGATATTGAAGCTTTCTTT. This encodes CASSPRRGDIEAFF.

The CDR3 region has the DNA TGTGCCATCAGACAGGGGGCTCACGAGCAGTACTTC. Its translation is CAIRQGAHEQYF. The V and J genes are TRBV10-3 and TRBJ2-7, with 9 bases fitting TRBD1. Losses at the gene ends were 6 bases for V and 5 bases for J; bases not matched to a gene: 2. Germline CDR1 is ENHRY and CDR2 is SYGVKD. The CDR3 has 12 residues.

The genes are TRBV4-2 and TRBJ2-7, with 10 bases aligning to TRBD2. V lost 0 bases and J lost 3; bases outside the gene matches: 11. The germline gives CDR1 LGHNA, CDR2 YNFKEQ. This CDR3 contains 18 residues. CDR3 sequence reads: CASSQEGLAGVLHYEQYF. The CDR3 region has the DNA TGTGCCAGCAGCCAAGAAGGGCTAGCGGGAGTACTTCACTACGAGCAGTACTTC.

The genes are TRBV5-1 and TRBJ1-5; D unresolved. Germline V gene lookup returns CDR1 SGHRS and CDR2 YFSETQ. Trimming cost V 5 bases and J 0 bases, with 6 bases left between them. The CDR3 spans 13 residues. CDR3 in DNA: TGCGCCAGCAGAGAAGATAGCAATCAGCCCCAGCATTTT. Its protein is CASREDSNQPQHF.

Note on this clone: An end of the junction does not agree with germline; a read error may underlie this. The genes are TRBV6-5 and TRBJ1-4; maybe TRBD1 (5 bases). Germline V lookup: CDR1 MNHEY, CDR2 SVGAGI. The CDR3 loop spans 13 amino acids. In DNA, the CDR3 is TGTGCCAGCAGTTACTCGACATCCGGCAGGGAGGTATTT. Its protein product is CASSYSTSGREVF.